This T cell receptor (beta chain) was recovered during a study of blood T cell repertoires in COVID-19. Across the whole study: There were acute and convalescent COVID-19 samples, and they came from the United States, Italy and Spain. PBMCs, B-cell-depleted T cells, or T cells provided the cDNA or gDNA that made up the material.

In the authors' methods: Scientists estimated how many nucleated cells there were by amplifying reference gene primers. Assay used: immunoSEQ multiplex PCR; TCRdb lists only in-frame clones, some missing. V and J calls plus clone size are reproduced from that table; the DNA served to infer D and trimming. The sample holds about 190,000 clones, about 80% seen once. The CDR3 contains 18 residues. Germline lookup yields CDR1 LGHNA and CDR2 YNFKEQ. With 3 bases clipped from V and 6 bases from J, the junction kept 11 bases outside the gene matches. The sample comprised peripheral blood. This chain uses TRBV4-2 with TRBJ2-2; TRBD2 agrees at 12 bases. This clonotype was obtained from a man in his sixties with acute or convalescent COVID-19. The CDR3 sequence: CASSQTITLAGGSGELFF. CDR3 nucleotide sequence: TGTGCCAGCAGCCAGACTATCACCCTAGCGGGAGGGTCCGGGGAGCTGTTTTTT.